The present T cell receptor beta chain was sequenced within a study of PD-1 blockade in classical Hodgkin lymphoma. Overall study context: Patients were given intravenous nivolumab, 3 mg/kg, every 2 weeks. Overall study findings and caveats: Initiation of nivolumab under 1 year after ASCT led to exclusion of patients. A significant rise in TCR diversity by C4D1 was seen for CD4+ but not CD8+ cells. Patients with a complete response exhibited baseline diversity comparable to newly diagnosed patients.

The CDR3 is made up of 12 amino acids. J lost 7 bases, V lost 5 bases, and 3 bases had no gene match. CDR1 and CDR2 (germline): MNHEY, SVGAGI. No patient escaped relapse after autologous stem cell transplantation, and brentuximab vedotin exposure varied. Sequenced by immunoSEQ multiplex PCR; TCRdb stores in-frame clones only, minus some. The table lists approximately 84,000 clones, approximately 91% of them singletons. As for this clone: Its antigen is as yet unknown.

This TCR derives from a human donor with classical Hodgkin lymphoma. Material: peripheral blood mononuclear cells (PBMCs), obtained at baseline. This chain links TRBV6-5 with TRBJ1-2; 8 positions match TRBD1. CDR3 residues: CASSQGATGYTF. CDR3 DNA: TGTGCCAGCAGTCAGGGGGCGACTGGCTACACCTTC.